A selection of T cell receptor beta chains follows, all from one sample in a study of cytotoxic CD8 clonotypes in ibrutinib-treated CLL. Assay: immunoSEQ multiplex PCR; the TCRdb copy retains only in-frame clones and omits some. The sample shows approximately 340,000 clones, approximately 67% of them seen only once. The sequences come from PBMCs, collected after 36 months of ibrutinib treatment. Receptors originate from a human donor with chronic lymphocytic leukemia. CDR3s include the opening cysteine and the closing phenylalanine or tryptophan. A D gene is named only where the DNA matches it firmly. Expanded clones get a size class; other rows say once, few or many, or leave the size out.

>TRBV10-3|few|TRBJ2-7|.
TGTGCCATCAGGCAGTCCGGGACATCCTACGAGCAGTACTTC
CAIRQSGTSYEQYF
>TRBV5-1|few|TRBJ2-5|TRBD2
TGCGCCAGCCGATTAGATCTAGCGGGAGAGGCGTACTTC
CASRLDLAGEAYF
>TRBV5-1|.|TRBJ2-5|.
TGCGCCGGGGTTCAAGAGACCCAGTACTTC
CAGVQETQYF
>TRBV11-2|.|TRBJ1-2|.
TGTGCCAGCAGCTTAGCACAGGGAAACTATGGCTACACCTTC
CASSLAQGNYGYTF
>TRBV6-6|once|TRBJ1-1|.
TGTGCCAGCAGTTACGGGCACAGAGTAATGAACACTGAAGCTTTCTTT
CASSYGHRVMNTEAFF
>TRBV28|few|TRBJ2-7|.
TGTGCCAGCAGTTCTCGACTAGCCTACGAGCAGTACTTC
CASSSRLAYEQYF
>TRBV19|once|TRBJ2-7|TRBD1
TGTGCCAGTAGTATGTATGGTAGGGGGCGATCCTACGAGCAGTACTTC
CASSMYGRGRSYEQYF
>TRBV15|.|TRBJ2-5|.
TGTGCCACCAGCGGACCTGGAGAGACCCAGTACTTC
CATSGPGETQYF
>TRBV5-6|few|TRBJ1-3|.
TGTGCCAGCAGTAGGAGGGGCCGAAGCTCTGGAAACACCATATATTTT
CASSRRGRSSGNTIYF
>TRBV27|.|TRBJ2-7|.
TGTGCCAGCAGTTTAGAGACAGGAAGCTCCTACGAGCAGTACTTC
CASSLETGSSYEQYF
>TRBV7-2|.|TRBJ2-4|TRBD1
TGTGCCAGCAGCTTAGTAGTGGACAGGGGATTAGCCAAAAACATTCAGTACTTC
CASSLVVDRGLAKNIQYF
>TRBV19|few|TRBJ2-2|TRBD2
TGTGCCAGTAGTATAGTTGCGGGAGGGCCAGTGGGAACCGGGGAGCTGTTTTTT
CASSIVAGGPVGTGELFF
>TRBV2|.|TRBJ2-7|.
TGTGCCAGCAGCGTGGCACAGGGCTCCTACGAGCAGTACTTC
CASSVAQGSYEQYF
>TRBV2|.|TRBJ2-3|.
TGTGCCAGCAGTGAATGGGATACGAATACGCAGTATTTT
CASSEWDTNTQYF
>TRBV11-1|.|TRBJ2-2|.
TGTGCCAGCAGCTTTAGAGGTCTGACCAACACCGGGGAGCTGTTTTTT
CASSFRGLTNTGELFF
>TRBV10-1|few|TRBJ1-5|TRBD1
TGCGCCAGCGGGACAGGGCGGCAGCCCCAGCATTTT
CASGTGRQPQHF